Following are 20 T cell receptor beta chains from one sample sequenced in a study of CD8+CD57+ T cells in acquired aplastic anemia. TCR beta VDJ and CDR3 were profiled, and genomic DNA was the template. Using its own MiXCR run on the reads, TCRdb lists one record per CDR3 protein. The sample shows 120,000 or so distinct CDR3 sequences, under 65% of them seen only once. Sequenced patients had shown CD8+CD57+ cell expansion by flow cytometry. Sequencing was done on a sample of sorted CD4+, CD8+, or CD8+CD57+ T cells (not recorded which) from PBMCs. These receptors came from a human donor with aplastic anemia.

This sequence joins TRBV2 and TRBJ2-7, with D possibly TRBD2 on 5 matching bases. V was shortened by 6 bases and J by 2 bases, with 11 bases between the two germline ends. The CDR3 is 13 amino acids. Germline CDR1 reads SNHLY; CDR2 reads FYNNEI. CDR3 bases: TGTGCCAGCAGCATCGGGGAAACCTACGAGCAGTACTTC. Residues: CASSIGETYEQYF.

This clonotype was seen a few times. This chain connects TRBV7-3 to TRBJ2-1; 14 bases agree with TRBD2. Trimming at V came to 8 bases and at J to 6 bases, leaving 0 bases not matched to a gene. The CDR3 has 13 amino acids. From germline, CDR1 is SGHTA and CDR2 FQGTGA. CDR3 loop: CASGTSGGNEQFF. The CDR3 nucleotides read TGTGCCAGCGGGACTAGCGGGGGCAATGAGCAGTTCTTC. The whole variable domain, filled in from reference TRBV7-3 and TRBJ2-1, reads GAGVSQTPSNKVTEKGKYVELRCDPISGHTALYWYRQSLGQGPEFLIYFQGTGAADDSGLPNDRFFAVRPEGSVSTLKIQRTERGDSAVYLCASGTSGGNEQFFGPGTRLTVL.

The gene calls are TRBV28 and TRBJ2-7; no firm D call. This CDR3 is 16 amino acids long. V dropped 5 bases and J dropped 1 base, with 18 bases sitting between them. Germline CDR1 MDHEN, CDR2 SYDVKM. CDR3 DNA: TGTGCCAGCAGTAGCCTCGAGGCAGGTTATTCCTACGAGCAGTACTTC. Protein product: CASSSLEAGYSYEQYF.

This chain uses TRBV15 with TRBJ2-1; D unresolved. This CDR3 has 13 amino acids. Trimming cost V 0 bases and J 8 bases, with 8 bases left between them. Germline V gene lookup returns CDR1 LNHNV and CDR2 YYDKDF (reference sequence). The CDR3: CATSREVGYEQFF. CDR3 coding DNA: TGTGCCACCAGCAGAGAAGTGGGGTATGAGCAGTTCTTC.

The rearrangement uses TRBV27 and TRBJ2-5; 8 bases agree with TRBD2. CDR1 MNHEY and CDR2 SMNVEV come from the germline V gene (reference sequence). The CDR3 spans 13 residues. With V trimmed by 6 bases and J by 7 bases, 7 bases remained unmatched. CDR3 bases: TGTGCCAGCAGAACCGGACGGGAGGGGACCCAGTACTTC. Residues: CASRTGREGTQYF.

V usage is TRBV6-6 and J usage is TRBJ2-5; 8 nucleotides agree with TRBD1. CDR3 length: 13 amino acids. Germline V gives CDR1 MNHNY, CDR2 SVGAGI (reference sequence). J lost 3 bases, V lost 6 bases, and 3 bases had no gene match. The CDR3 here is CASRGQGEETQYF. CDR3 DNA: TGTGCCAGCAGAGGACAGGGTGAAGAGACCCAGTACTTC.

Ten or more counts support this clonotype. This chain uses TRBV12-3 or TRBV12-4 with TRBJ2-3, with D possibly being TRBD1 or TRBD2 (5 bases each). V lost 6 bases to trimming and J lost 5 bases, with 18 bases between them. The CDR3 is 15 residues long. The CDR3, as DNA: TGTGCCAGCAGGGCCGGGACCCACGCGGGAGATACGCAGTATTTT. As protein: CASRAGTHAGDTQYF.

V and J are TRBV7-6 and TRBJ2-5; D gene uncertain. The CDR3 runs to 13 residues. CDR1 is SGHVS, CDR2 FNYEAQ, per germline. V dropped 5 bases and J dropped 1 base, with 8 bases sitting between them. The chain's CDR3 is CASSEAFQETQYF. As DNA, the CDR3 is TGTGCCAGCAGCGAGGCATTCCAAGAGACCCAGTACTTC. Full variable domain (remainder filled in from reference TRBV7-6 and TRBJ2-5): GAGVSQSPRYKVTKRGQDVALRCDPISGHVSLYWYRQALGQGPEFLTYFNYEAQQDKSGLPNDRFSAERPEGSISTLTIQRTEQRDSAMYRCASSEAFQETQYFGPGTRLLVL.

This clonotype was picked up a small number of times. The chain employs TRBV29-1 and TRBJ2-2; D might be TRBD1 (5 bases). Germline V gives CDR1 SQVTM, CDR2 ANQGSEA. The CDR3 spans 13 residues. V was clipped by 6 bases and J by 0 bases, with 8 bases between them. CDR3 DNA sequence: TGCAGCGTAAGACAGACGAACACCGGGGAGCTGTTTTTT. Translating gives CSVRQTNTGELFF.

This chain uses TRBV19 with TRBJ1-1, with D hard to call. This CDR3 has 14 residues. The V gene lost 4 bases and the J gene lost 6 bases, with 15 bases spanning the gap. From germline, CDR1 is LNHDA and CDR2 SQIVND (reference sequence). In nucleotides, the CDR3 is TGTGCCAGTAGTACCCTCTTTCCTTACTCTGAAGCTTTCTTT. Translation gives CASSTLFPYSEAFF. Full variable domain (rest looked up from reference TRBV19 and TRBJ1-1): DGGITQSPKYLFRKEGQNVTLSCEQNLNHDAMYWYRQDPGQGLRLIYYSQIVNDFQKGDIAEGYSVSREKKESFPLTVTSAQKNPTAFYLCASSTLFPYSEAFFGQGTRLTVV.

The rearrangement uses TRBV12-3 or TRBV12-4 and TRBJ1-2, with D possibly matching TRBD1 (5 bases). The CDR3 length is 13 residues. The V and J ends lost 7 bases and 4 bases respectively, with 13 bases between them. The CDR3 DNA follows: TGTGCCAGCACCCCGGAGGGACGCTATGGCTACACCTTC. Translating it yields CASTPEGRYGYTF.

This rearrangement joins TRBV11-1 to TRBJ2-7; TRBD2 agrees at 9 bases. V was pared by 4 bases and J by 4 bases, with 11 bases of the junction left unmatched. This CDR3 spans 16 amino acids. Germline V gene data show CDR1 as SGHAT and CDR2 as FQDESV (reference sequence). The CDR3 reads CASSSRGSGRSYEQYF. The CDR3 bases are TGTGCCAGCAGCTCAAGGGGTAGCGGGAGAAGTTACGAGCAGTACTTC. The variable domain in full, with the rest retrieved from reference TRBV11-1 and TRBJ2-7, is EAEVAQSPRYKITEKSQAVAFWCDPISGHATLYWYRQILGQGPELLVQFQDESVVDDSQLPKDRFSAERLKGVDSTLKIQPAELGDSAMYLCASSSRGSGRSYEQYFGPGTRLTVT.

The genes are TRBV2 and TRBJ1-1; D remains unclear. Germline values: CDR1 SNHLY, CDR2 FYNNEI. Trimming pared 5 bases from V and 11 bases from J, leaving 15 bases between. The CDR3 runs to 12 residues. CDR3 sequence reads: CASSPRLGTAFF. The DNA of the CDR3 is TGTGCCAGCAGTCCTAGACTGGGAACGGCTTTCTTT.

This clonotype has more than one count but fewer than ten. The chain carries TRBV12-3 or TRBV12-4 and TRBJ1-2; maybe TRBD1 (5 bases). Trimming left V 6 bases short and J 8 bases short, with 16 bases between. This CDR3 region has 13 residues. The CDR3 loop reads CASSSYVDTGYTF. The CDR3 DNA is TGTGCCAGCAGCTCTTACGTGGACACCGGCTACACCTTC.

CDR3 bases: TGCGCCAGCAGTGAGCGGGCTTCAACACACACAGATACGCAGTATTTT. Protein sequence: CASSERASTHTDTQYF. The V gene is TRBV10-1, the J gene TRBJ2-3; D remains ambiguous. V was clipped by 2 bases and J by 2 bases, with 14 bases between them. Germline-derived CDR1 and CDR2 are WNHNN and SYGVQD (reference sequence). This CDR3 comprises 16 residues.

This clonotype has more than one count but fewer than ten. The rearrangement links TRBV29-1 to TRBJ1-5; no clear D gene. Germline V gene data show CDR1 as SQVTM and CDR2 as ANQGSEA. The CDR3 length is 10 residues. Trimming removed 4 bases at V and 8 bases at J, with 6 bases between. CDR3 loop: CSVGNEPQHF. CDR3 coding DNA: TGCAGCGTTGGAAATGAGCCCCAGCATTTT.

The chain is built from TRBV13 and TRBJ2-7, with a weak D call TRBD1 (6 bases). The end of the DNA is better explained by TRBJ2-5, so the J call may be wrong. Per germline, CDR1 PRHDT and CDR2 FYEKMQ (reference sequence). CDR3 size: 14 residues. The CDR3 region is CASRSLGGRETQYF. The CDR3 DNA reads TGTGCCAGCCGGAGTCTAGGGGGTCGGGAGACCCAGTACTTC.

The V call is TRBV15, the J call TRBJ1-6, with D unresolved. Germline assignment: CDR1 LNHNV and CDR2 YYDKDF (reference sequence). The ends were cut back, 0 bases at V and 3 bases at J, with 15 bases in the middle. The length of the CDR3 is 18 residues. The CDR3 loop reads CATSRDREAAVYNSPLHF. The CDR3 DNA reads as TGTGCCACCAGCAGAGATCGGGAAGCGGCGGTCTATAATTCACCCCTCCACTTT.

V gene TRBV3-1 combines with J gene TRBJ1-2, with a tentative D call TRBD1 (5 bases). The CDR3 covers 15 residues. V shed 3 bases and J shed 4 bases, with 15 bases lying between them. Looked up from germline, CDR1 is LGHDT and CDR2 is YNNKEL (reference sequence). The CDR3, as DNA: TGTGCCAGCAGCCATCGAAGGTGGGGACGCTATGGCTACACCTTC. Translated, it gives CASSHRRWGRYGYTF.

The table lists this clonotype with many counts. The J gene is TRBJ2-7, the V gene TRBV27; D may be TRBD1 (5 bases). Trimming removed 3 bases from V and 3 bases from J, with 9 bases in between. Germline CDR1 is MNHEY and CDR2 is SMNVEV (reference sequence). The CDR3 is 13 residues long. The CDR3 spells CASSLTVYYEQYF. CDR3 DNA sequence: TGTGCCAGCAGTTTGACAGTATACTACGAGCAGTACTTC.